This is a list of T cell receptor beta chains from one sample in a study of T cells in Graves' hyperthyroidism and ophthalmopathy. Using its own MiXCR run on the multiplex PCR reads, TCRdb lists one record per CDR3 protein. The sample carries 620,000 or so distinct CDR3 sequences, roughly 15% recorded once. Sequenced material: blood. The receptors were gathered from a woman aged 45-65 years with Graves' ophthalmopathy. Each CDR3 is given with its conserved first and last residue. The order of the fields is V gene, clone size, D gene, J gene, CDR3 protein, CDR3 DNA. D genes are given only for firm matches. The size entry is marked missing in some rows and otherwise reads once, few, many or a size class.

TRBV6-2/TRBV6-3	many	TRBD2	TRBJ2-1	CASSYGHTGLAVPYNEQFF	TGTGCCAGCAGTTACGGGCATACGGGACTAGCGGTACCCTACAATGAGCAGTTCTTC
TRBV5-1	.	TRBD2	TRBJ2-5	CASSPRMTSGRVETQYF	TGCGCCAGCAGCCCGCGGATGACGAGCGGGAGAGTAGAGACCCAGTACTTC
TRBV4-3	few	.	TRBJ1-3	CASSQTGFSGNTIYF	TGCGCCAGCAGCCAAACAGGGTTCTCTGGAAACACCATATATTTT
TRBV9	.	.	TRBJ2-1	CASSARGTGSYNEQFF	TGTGCCAGCAGCGCCCGGGGGACTGGCTCCTACAATGAGCAGTTCTTC
TRBV14	few	.	TRBJ1-1	CASSQDYTIMNTEAFF	TGTGCCAGCAGCCAAGACTATACGATTATGAACACTGAAGCTTTCTTT
TRBV2	many	.	TRBJ2-7	CASMWSLSSYEQYF	TGTGCCAGCATGTGGTCCCTAAGCTCCTACGAGCAGTACTTC
TRBV7-2	many	.	TRBJ2-7	CASSLGANSYEQYF	TGTGCCAGCAGCTTAGGGGCGAACTCCTACGAGCAGTACTTC
TRBV10-3	.	.	TRBJ2-1	CAISDFPGPPLEQFF	TGTGCCATCAGTGATTTTCCGGGGCCCCCCCTCGAGCAGTTCTTC
TRBV9	.	TRBD1	TRBJ2-5	CASSAWTGQETQYF	TGTGCCAGCAGCGCCTGGACAGGACAAGAGACCCAGTACTTC
TRBV6-1	many	TRBD1	TRBJ2-1	CASSWDRFNEQFF	TGTGCCAGCAGTTGGGACAGATTCAATGAGCAGTTCTTC
TRBV9	few	.	TRBJ2-1	CASSVVDTEQFF	TGTGCCAGCAGCGTAGTCGACACTGAGCAGTTCTTC
TRBV2	many	.	TRBJ1-2	CASRDRDQGGYTF	TGTGCCAGCAGAGACAGAGACCAGGGGGGCTACACCTTC
TRBV5-4	.	.	TRBJ2-7	CASSSLDRTSFEQYF	TGTGCCAGCAGCTCGCTTGACCGGACCTCGTTCGAGCAGTACTTC
TRBV20-1	many	TRBD1	TRBJ2-2	CSARGTENTGELFF	TGCAGTGCTAGGGGGACAGAGAACACCGGGGAGCTGTTTTTT
TRBV6-5	few	TRBD2	TRBJ2-7	CASSYASSGATYEQYF	TGTGCCAGCAGTTACGCCTCTAGCGGGGCCACCTACGAGCAGTACTTC
TRBV20-1	many	TRBD2	TRBJ2-7	CSASPSGDSYEQYF	TGCAGTGCTAGTCCAAGCGGGGATTCCTACGAGCAGTACTTC
TRBV2	many	.	TRBJ2-7	CASKPFKPGSYEQYF	TGTGCCAGTAAACCATTCAAACCAGGGAGCTACGAGCAGTACTTC
TRBV12-3/TRBV12-4	many	TRBD2	TRBJ2-1	CASRGTSGRRYNEQFF	TGTGCCAGCAGGGGGACTAGCGGGAGAAGGTACAATGAGCAGTTCTTC
TRBV28	many	TRBD2	TRBJ2-3	CASSLPPGLADKIGDTQYF	TGTGCCAGCAGTTTACCACCGGGACTAGCGGACAAAATTGGGGATACGCAGTATTTT
TRBV20-1	few	.	TRBJ2-5	CSARDSVAPQETQYF	TGCAGTGCTAGAGATTCGGTAGCGCCGCAAGAGACCCAGTACTTC
TRBV2	many	.	TRBJ1-1	CASSERHTFNEAFF	TGTGCCAGCAGTGAACGACACACCTTCAATGAAGCTTTCTTT
TRBV5-1	few	TRBD1	TRBJ1-1	CASSLAGGPEAFF	TGCGCCAGCAGCTTGGCAGGGGGCCCTGAAGCTTTCTTT
TRBV7-2	many	.	TRBJ1-5	CASSTSHAANQPQHF	TGTGCCAGCAGCACCTCACACGCGGCTAATCAGCCCCAGCATTTT
TRBV18	many	TRBD2	TRBJ2-7	CASSSLTLAGEGYEQYF	TGTGCCAGCTCATCATTGACTCTAGCGGGAGAGGGGTACGAGCAGTACTTC
TRBV27	many	.	TRBJ1-2	CASSLSPLPLPNYGYTF	TGTGCCAGCAGTTTAAGTCCCTTACCTCTACCTAACTATGGCTACACCTTC
TRBV20-1	.	TRBD2	TRBJ2-3	CSASLIAGGPIDTQYF	TGCAGTGCTAGTCTTATAGCGGGAGGGCCTATAGATACGCAGTATTTT
TRBV20-1	many	.	TRBJ1-5	CSAQHRGGQGQPQHF	TGCAGTGCCCAACATAGGGGAGGGCAAGGTCAGCCCCAGCATTTT
TRBV6-6	.	.	TRBJ2-1	CASSYSVRERSSGEQFF	TGTGCCAGCAGTTACTCAGTCCGGGAGAGATCTTCTGGTGAGCAGTTCTTC
TRBV9	many	TRBD1	TRBJ1-1	CASSPGQRTEAFF	TGTGCCAGCAGCCCGGGACAGCGGACTGAAGCTTTCTTT
TRBV4-3	few	.	TRBJ1-6	CASSQDHRESPLHF	TGCGCCAGCAGCCAAGACCACAGGGAGTCACCCCTCCACTTT
TRBV27	many	.	TRBJ1-1	CASSPSGNSNTEAFF	TGTGCCAGCAGTCCCAGTGGGAATTCGAACACTGAAGCTTTCTTT
TRBV5-1	many	.	TRBJ2-1	CASSLVRNNEQFF	TGCGCCAGCAGCTTAGTTCGTAACAATGAGCAGTTCTTC
TRBV28	.	TRBD1	TRBJ2-7	CASSLGGAGGLIYEQYF	TGTGCCAGCAGTTTAGGAGGGGCAGGGGGCTTGATCTACGAGCAGTACTTC
TRBV24-1	.	TRBD1	TRBJ1-2	CATSDPGQVYGYTF	TGTGCCACCAGTGATCCCGGACAGGTCTATGGCTACACCTTC
TRBV7-9	many	.	TRBJ1-2	CASRDGDTNYGYTF	TGTGCCAGCAGGGACGGAGATACTAACTATGGCTACACCTTC
TRBV10-2	few	.	TRBJ2-3	CASSEIRRGTDTQYF	TGCGCCAGCAGTGAGATCCGACGGGGCACAGATACGCAGTATTTT
TRBV27	.	TRBD1	TRBJ2-7	CASSLGTGRGYEQYF	TGTGCCAGCAGTTTAGGGACAGGGAGAGGCTACGAGCAGTACTTC
TRBV30	many	.	TRBJ2-1	CAWKVMRRPYNEQFF	TGTGCCTGGAAGGTAATGCGGAGACCCTACAATGAGCAGTTCTTC
TRBV12-3/TRBV12-4	many	TRBD2	TRBJ2-3	CASTSLPSGRALRTDTQYF	TGTGCCAGCACCTCCCTCCCTAGCGGGAGGGCCCTCCGCACAGATACGCAGTATTTT
TRBV3-1	many	TRBD1	TRBJ1-1	CASSLRTGLMNTEAFF	TGTGCCAGCAGCCTTAGGACAGGACTCATGAACACTGAAGCTTTCTTT
TRBV28	few	.	TRBJ2-2	CACHRAGELFF	TGTGCCTGCCACAGGGCCGGGGAGCTGTTTTTT
TRBV28	many	TRBD2	TRBJ2-3	CASSYGAGVVTDTQYF	TGTGCCAGCAGTTACGGGGCGGGAGTAGTCACAGATACGCAGTATTTT
TRBV5-1	many	TRBD2	TRBJ2-7	CASSPKLASGRPQTFYEQYF	TGCGCCAGCAGCCCAAAGCTTGCTAGCGGGAGGCCACAAACCTTCTACGAGCAGTACTTC
TRBV3-1	many	.	TRBJ1-5	CASSQDGYNQPQHF	TGTGCCAGCAGCCAGGACGGATACAATCAGCCCCAGCATTTT
TRBV5-4	.	TRBD2	TRBJ2-1	CASSLFSGSFNEQFF	TGTGCCAGCAGCTTGTTTAGCGGGAGTTTCAATGAGCAGTTCTTC
TRBV25-1	.	TRBD2	TRBJ2-1	CASSFRPGLAGRGTYNEQFF	TGTGCCAGCAGTTTTCGCCCGGGACTAGCGGGAAGAGGAACCTACAATGAGCAGTTCTTC
TRBV20-1	few	.	TRBJ2-7	CSARGGSSSYEQYF	TGCAGTGCTAGAGGTGGTTCTAGCTCCTACGAGCAGTACTTC
TRBV20-1	many	.	TRBJ2-3	CSASFGGSSTDTQYF	TGCAGTGCTAGTTTCGGGGGATCTAGCACAGATACGCAGTATTTT
TRBV6-2/TRBV6-3	.	.	TRBJ2-3	CASSYSDRWDTQYF	TGTGCCAGCAGTTACTCAGACCGTTGGGATACGCAGTATTTT
TRBV12-5	many	.	TRBJ2-2	CASGLVVSGNTGELFF	TGTGCTAGTGGTTTGGTCGTCTCAGGTAACACCGGGGAGCTGTTTTTT
TRBV20-1	many	TRBD2	TRBJ2-5	CSAREIQQGLAGVETQYF	TGCAGTGCTAGAGAGATACAACAGGGACTAGCGGGAGTGGAGACCCAGTACTTC
TRBV7-2	many	.	TRBJ2-1	CASSPRAGAYNEQFF	TGTGCCAGCAGCCCCCGAGCCGGGGCCTACAATGAGCAGTTCTTC
TRBV12-3/TRBV12-4	many	.	TRBJ2-2	CASRRLTGELFF	TGTGCCAGCAGGCGACTCACCGGGGAGCTGTTTTTT
TRBV10-3	.	.	TRBJ1-6	CAISSRGEVANSPLHF	TGTGCCATCAGTTCGAGAGGGGAGGTCGCGAATTCACCCCTCCACTTT
TRBV6-2/TRBV6-3	.	TRBD1	TRBJ2-7	CASRRPGTGGIYEQYF	TGTGCCAGCAGACGCCCCGGGACAGGGGGGATCTACGAGCAGTACTTC
TRBV20-1	.	TRBD2	TRBJ2-1	CSARVLAGDSNEQFF	TGCAGTGCTAGAGTCCTAGCGGGAGATTCCAATGAGCAGTTCTTC
TRBV7-2	many	.	TRBJ2-1	CASSWETRGNEQFF	TGTGCCAGCAGCTGGGAAACGAGGGGTAATGAGCAGTTCTTC
TRBV29-1	few	.	TRBJ2-1	CSAQQGSSYNEQFF	TGCAGCGCCCAACAGGGCAGCTCCTACAATGAGCAGTTCTTC
TRBV11-2	.	.	TRBJ1-1	CASSPRGVGMNTEAFF	TGTGCCAGCAGCCCTCGAGGGGTGGGAATGAACACTGAAGCTTTCTTT